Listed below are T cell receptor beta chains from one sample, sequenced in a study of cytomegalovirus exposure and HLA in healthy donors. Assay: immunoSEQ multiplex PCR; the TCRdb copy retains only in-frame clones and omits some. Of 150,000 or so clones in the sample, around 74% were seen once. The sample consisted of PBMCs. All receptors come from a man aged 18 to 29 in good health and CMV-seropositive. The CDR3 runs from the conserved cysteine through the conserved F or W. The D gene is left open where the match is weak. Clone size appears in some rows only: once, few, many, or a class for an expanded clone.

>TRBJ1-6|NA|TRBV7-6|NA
TGTGCCAGCAGCTTAGGTCAGGGTATTACACCCCTCCACTTT
CASSLGQGITPLHF
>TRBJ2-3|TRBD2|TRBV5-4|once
TGTGCCAGCAGCCCAGCGGGGTGGGGGGCAGATACGCAGTATTTT
CASSPAGWGADTQYF
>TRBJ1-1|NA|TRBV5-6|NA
TGTGCCAGCCGGAGGGGGGGCATGAACACTGAAGCTTTCTTT
CASRRGGMNTEAFF
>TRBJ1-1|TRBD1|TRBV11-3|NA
TGTGCCAGCAGCTTAGATGGGACAGGATCTGAAGCTTTCTTT
CASSLDGTGSEAFF
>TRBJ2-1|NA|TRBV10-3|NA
TGTGCCATCAGAACCGGGTCAAATAGTCACAATGAGCAGTTCTTC
CAIRTGSNSHNEQFF
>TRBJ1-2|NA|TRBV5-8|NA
TGTGCCAGCAGCTGGGTTGGACAGAGCTATGGCTACACCTTC
CASSWVGQSYGYTF
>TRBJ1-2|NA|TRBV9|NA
TGTGCCAGCAGCGCGGGTTATGGCTACACCTTC
CASSAGYGYTF
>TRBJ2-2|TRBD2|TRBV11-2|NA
TGTGCCAGCAGCCCTCGCGGGCGGGGGGACACCGGGGAGCTGTTTTTT
CASSPRGRGDTGELFF
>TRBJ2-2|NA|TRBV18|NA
TGTGCCAGCTCAGGCCTGAACACCGGGGAGCTGTTTTTT
CASSGLNTGELFF
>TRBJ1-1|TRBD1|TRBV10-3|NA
TGTGCCATCAGCTCACCGGGACAGGGTTCAACGGAAGCTTTCTTT
CAISSPGQGSTEAFF
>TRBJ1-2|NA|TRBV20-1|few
TGCAGTGCGGCAGACACCTATGGCTACACCTTC
CSAADTYGYTF
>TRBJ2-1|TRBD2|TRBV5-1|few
TGCGCCAGCAGCCCCGGACTAGCGCTAAGCTCCTACAATGAGCAGTTCTTC
CASSPGLALSSYNEQFF
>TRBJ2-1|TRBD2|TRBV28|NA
TGTGCCAGCACTTTAGCGGGGCCCCACGGCAATGAGCAGTTCTTC
CASTLAGPHGNEQFF